This TCR beta chain was obtained from a study of blood T cell repertoires in COVID-19. Original handling: The assay estimated nucleated cells by amplifying reference gene primers. Here immunoSEQ multiplex PCR was the method, and the copy in TCRdb shows in-frame clones only, minus some. That table is the source of V, J and clone size, and D and trimming were worked out from the DNA. The sample holds approximately 210,000 clones; approximately 87% are singletons and the top ten take 0.78%. This clone was counted a single time. V lost 2 bases to trimming and J lost 1 base; unmatched junction nucleotides: 3. Germline-derived CDR1 and CDR2 are LGHNA and YNFKEQ. The CDR3 is made up of 15 amino acids.

The chain has TRBV4-2 and TRBJ1-1, with 8 bases matching TRBD1. Sequenced input: peripheral blood. This sequence was found in a woman aged 70-85 years with acute or convalescent COVID-19. The CDR3 region is CASSQSRGRNTEAFF. Written as DNA, the CDR3 is TGTGCCAGCAGCCAAAGCAGGGGGCGGAACACTGAAGCTTTCTTT.